Below are 15 T cell receptor beta chains sequenced from a single sample in a study of beta chain features in type 1 diabetes. cDNA synthesis used the whole RNA isolate, giving expressed TCRB sequences. TCRdb keeps only in-frame clones here, not all; method: immunoSEQ multiplex PCR. The sample records under 800,000 clones, 15% to 18% being singletons. Specimen: naive CD4+ T cells from blood. The receptors originated from a man aged 18 to 30 in good health.

The chain is built from TRBV6-1 and TRBJ1-1, with 8 bases matching TRBD1. Germline CDR1 reads MNHNS; CDR2 reads SASEGT. This CDR3 spans 13 amino acids. J lost 11 bases, V lost 2 bases, and 7 bases had no gene match. In nucleotides, the CDR3 is TGTGCCAGCAGTGAATCAGGGGGCGAATTGGCTTTCTTT. Its protein product is CASSESGGELAFF.

This clone was found a few times. The V and J genes are TRBV10-3 and TRBJ2-7; TRBD2 matches 15 bases. Germline V CDR1 and CDR2: ENHRY, SYGVKD. The CDR3 spans 16 residues. V trimming: 6 bases; J trimming: 0 bases; junction bases outside the gene matches: 3. CDR3 sequence reads: CAIRGTSGRYSYEQYF. CDR3 bases: TGTGCCATCAGAGGGACTAGCGGGAGGTACTCCTACGAGCAGTACTTC.

This chain connects TRBV6-1 to TRBJ2-7; 7 bases map to TRBD1. This CDR3 is built from 14 residues. Germline V CDR1 and CDR2: MNHNS, SASEGT. Unmatched junction bases numbered 8, after V lost 6 bases and J lost 3 bases. CDR3 protein: CASRAIGTVYEQYF. The CDR3 DNA reads TGTGCCAGCAGAGCCATCGGGACAGTCTACGAGCAGTACTTC.

This clone was detected only a few times. This chain uses TRBV7-9 with TRBJ2-1; D may match TRBD1 or TRBD2 (5 bases each). Between the trimmed V and J ends, which lost 5 bases and 6 bases, there was a span of 20 bases. Germline-derived CDR1 and CDR2 are SEHNR and FQNEAQ (reference sequence). The CDR3 contains 16 residues. CDR3: CASSPGWTSQPNEQFF. As DNA, the CDR3 is TGTGCCAGCAGCCCGGGGTGGACATCCCAACCCAATGAGCAGTTCTTC.

This sequence joins TRBV10-3 and TRBJ2-7; D call uncertain. Germline V CDR1 and CDR2: ENHRY, SYGVKD. This CDR3 is built from 14 residues. V dropped 3 bases and J dropped 4 bases, with 13 bases sitting between them. The CDR3 DNA follows: TGTGCCATCAGTGATTACGGCCGGGCATACGAGCAGTACTTC. As protein: CAISDYGRAYEQYF.

The rearrangement links TRBV6-1 to TRBJ2-1; TRBD2 agrees at 9 bases. Germline V lookup: CDR1 MNHNS, CDR2 SASEGT. The CDR3 runs to 16 residues. The trim removed 2 bases at V and 7 bases at J, leaving 9 bases unmatched. CDR3 DNA: TGTGCCAGCAGTGAACGGACTAGCGCAGGGGGGAATGAGCAGTTCTTC. This translates into CASSERTSAGGNEQFF.

This sequence joins TRBV7-2 and TRBJ2-5, with a possible D match to TRBD2 (6 bases). Looked up from germline, CDR1 is SGHTA and CDR2 is FQGNSA. Between the trimmed V and J ends, which lost 2 bases and 2 bases, there was a span of 9 bases. There are 14 residues in the CDR3. The DNA of the CDR3 is TGTGCCAGCAGCTTAAGGAGGGGACAAGAGACCCAGTACTTC. Translating gives CASSLRRGQETQYF.

The gene calls are TRBV5-1 and TRBJ1-2, with D unclear. CDR1 is SGHRS and CDR2 is YFSETQ in the germline V gene. V shed 1 base and J shed 8 bases, with 15 bases lying between them. This CDR3 is built from 14 residues. CDR3 loop: CASSLSGIEFGYTF. CDR3 in DNA: TGCGCCAGCAGCTTGTCTGGGATTGAATTCGGCTACACCTTC.

This clone was counted only a few times. The chain joins TRBV2 to TRBJ1-2; possible D gene TRBD1, 5 bases. Trimming pared 6 bases from V and 7 bases from J, leaving 12 bases between. This CDR3 is built from 12 residues. Germline loops: CDR1 SNHLY, CDR2 FYNNEI. The CDR3 sequence: CASSREEAGYTF. CDR3 coding DNA: TGTGCCAGCAGCAGGGAGGAGGCTGGCTACACCTTC.

The chain couples TRBV7-2 to TRBJ1-6; perhaps TRBD1 as D (6 bases). Germline lookup yields CDR1 SGHTA and CDR2 FQGNSA. Trimming pared 0 bases from V and 11 bases from J, leaving 11 bases between. This CDR3 has 14 residues. As DNA, the CDR3 is TGTGCCAGCAGCTTAGCGCAGGGGTCGACACCCCTCCACTTT. This codes for CASSLAQGSTPLHF.

The V and J genes are TRBV27 and TRBJ2-5; 9 bases line up with TRBD1. Per germline, CDR1 MNHEY and CDR2 SMNVEV (reference sequence). The CDR3 sequence is 16 residues long. V gave up 4 bases and J gave up 5 bases; unmatched junction bases: 11. This CDR3 reads CASSSWGQGGRETQYF. For the CDR3, the DNA is TGTGCCAGCAGTTCCTGGGGACAGGGAGGAAGGGAGACCCAGTACTTC.

In this sample, this clone turned up a few times. The chain joins TRBV5-1 to TRBJ2-2; possible D gene TRBD1, 5 bases. Germline loops: CDR1 SGHRS, CDR2 YFSETQ. V was trimmed by 1 base and J by 1 base, leaving 8 bases between them. This CDR3 spans 15 amino acids. The CDR3 DNA reads TGCGCCAGCAGCTTGCCCACAGGGAACACCGGGGAGCTGTTTTTT. Translating gives CASSLPTGNTGELFF.

This clone has more than one count but fewer than ten. The chain is built from TRBV7-2 and TRBJ2-2, with TRBD2 matching over 9 bases. Germline V gene lookup returns CDR1 SGHTA and CDR2 FQGNSA. The junction had 5 bases not matched to a gene; V was cut back by 1 base and J by 5 bases. The CDR3 length is 16 residues. The CDR3 here is CASSLVAGGRTGELFF. In nucleotides, the CDR3 is TGTGCCAGCAGCTTAGTGGCGGGAGGGAGAACCGGGGAGCTGTTTTTT.

This clone came up a few times. The genes are TRBV29-1 and TRBJ2-7, with 12 positions matching TRBD1. V lost 7 bases and J lost 6; bases outside the gene matches: 10. The germline CDR1 and CDR2 sequences are SQVTM and ANQGSEA. The CDR3 runs to 14 residues. DNA of the CDR3: TGCAGCGGGGGGACAGGGGGCTATAAGGCCGAGCAGTACTTC. Amino acid sequence: CSGGTGGYKAEQYF.

This clone was recorded a few times. The rearrangement joins TRBV28 to TRBJ1-5, with a possible D match to TRBD1 (5 bases). Trimming took 3 bases from V and 7 from J, leaving 19 bases between them. This CDR3 is built from 16 residues. The germline V gene encodes CDR1 MDHEN and CDR2 SYDVKM. The CDR3, as DNA: TGTGCCAGCAGTTTGGGGTTGGACAAAAAGGGGCAGCCCCAGCATTTT. Protein: CASSLGLDKKGQPQHF.